This TCR beta chain was captured in a study of regulatory T cells in long-lasting Graves disease (dated by TCRdb to the early 2020s). Context from the whole study: In the newly diagnosed Graves' disease group, patients had been taking antithyroid drugs for less than 3 months. This study used TCR sequencing and RNA sequencing of peripheral blood to compare persistent Graves' disease patients against newly diagnosed Graves' disease patients. The study took place in China and was registered as a clinical trial. A total of some 33 samples were covered by TCR sequencing, comprising approximately 13 persistent and approximately 20 newly diagnosed Graves' disease patients. What the work shows at the level of the full study, not this receptor alone: As a limitation, the authors acknowledged that the small sample size may reduce accuracy. Peripheral blood alone was examined, since thyroid tissue, which constituted the primary lesion, could not be accessed. More public clonotypes were shared among persistent patients (roughly 2,700) than among newly diagnosed patients (over 900). Sequencing and analysis were restricted to the TCR beta chain. Persistent Graves' disease patients showed lower TCR Shannon entropy and fewer highly expanded clones than newly diagnosed patients, suggesting clonal expansion. Persistent disease showed preferential use of TRBV28, TRBJ1-2 and TRBJ2-5, whereas newly diagnosed disease favored TRBV20-1 and TRBJ2-1.

From cysteine to phenylalanine, the CDR3 is 18 amino acids long. Just CDR3 DNA is preserved here, 54 bases in frame from base 1. V gives up 11 bases and J gives up 3 bases, and the segment between their germline ends measures 31 bases. The CDR1 and CDR2 encoded by the germline V gene are MNHNS and SASEGT. Preparation of the library involved multiplex PCR. Sequencing was carried out with an Illumina HiSeq 4000. CDR3 regions were amplified by Arm-PCR with iRepertoire HTBI primers to construct TCR beta libraries. PCR products were gel purified before sequencing. The authors processed their data as follows. Gene usage analysis of CDR3 amino acid clonotypes relied on the approximately 60 TRBV and fewer than 15 TRBJ segments identified across samples. COPE and FqMerger were used to merge filtered high-quality paired reads into contigs. Contigs were aligned with BLAST to IMGT TRBV, TRBD and TRBJ reference genes, and CDR3 was defined per IMGT. Any clonotype with a frequency above 0.1% was classified as a highly expanded clone. Repertoire diversity was measured by Shannon entropy, and V-J evenness by the Gini coefficient. A clonotype found in more than one individual was treated as public. Starting from the raw public reads, TCRdb applied fastp trimming at Q25, assembled clones with MiXCR and retained in-frame beta chains. CDR3 protein sequences are deduplicated, and each keeps its most common genes and DNA. Clone size and V and J calls follow TCRdb, not the original study. The sample contains around 400,000 distinct CDR3 sequences, 15% to 17% of them found a single time. The leading ten clones occupy around a fifth of the sample.

The sample holds a few counts of this clonotype. This clone's antigen is unknown. No base quality values were provided; no much bigger clone lies one nucleotide off. The time point label on this specimen signifies: newly diagnosed GD, antithyroid drugs for less than 3 months. For both TCR sequencing and RNA sequencing, RNA was extracted from PBMCs using TRIzol. The diagnosis of Graves' disease followed American Thyroid Association guidelines. Patients for the study were recruited at an endocrinology department in Xi'an, China. Each patient gave 7.5 to 10 milliliters of peripheral blood, collected in an EDTA anticoagulant tube. PBMCs were isolated by Ficoll Paque Plus density gradient separation without further T cell sorting. RNA quality was checked with an Agilent 2100 Bioanalyzer and agarose gel, and concentration with a NanoDrop 2000.

Material: peripheral blood mononuclear cells (PBMCs), obtained at new diagnosis, from a patient treated with antithyroid drugs. The sequence joins TRBV6-1 to TRBJ2-5, and the D gene may be TRBD2, 6 bases matching. The TCR sequence derives from a female donor with Graves disease. The CDR3 here reads CAGFMSSGGQNRKETQYF. The sequence in DNA is TGTGCCGGCTTTATGTCAAGCGGAGGGCAGAACCGTAAAGAGACCCAGTACTTC.